This T cell receptor beta chain emerged from a study of blood T cell repertoires in COVID-19. Profiling relied on immunoSEQ multiplex PCR, and the TCRdb table lists in-frame clones only, not all of them. The sample gives 200,000 or so clones, approximately 84% of which show up once; less than 2% is in the top ten. Sequencing was performed on PBMCs or T cells enriched from blood (not recorded which). This TCR was sampled from a man in his 60s who had recovered from COVID-19.

The CDR3 loop is CASRAYRGPGANVLTF. CDR3 bases: TGTGCCAGCAGAGCCTACAGGGGGCCCGGGGCCAACGTCCTGACTTTC. The chain has TRBV2 and TRBJ2-6, with 9 bases aligning to TRBD1. After removal of 6 bases from V and 4 bases from J, the junction contained 7 bases not matched to a gene. There are 16 residues in the CDR3. The germline V gene encodes CDR1 SNHLY and CDR2 FYNNEI.